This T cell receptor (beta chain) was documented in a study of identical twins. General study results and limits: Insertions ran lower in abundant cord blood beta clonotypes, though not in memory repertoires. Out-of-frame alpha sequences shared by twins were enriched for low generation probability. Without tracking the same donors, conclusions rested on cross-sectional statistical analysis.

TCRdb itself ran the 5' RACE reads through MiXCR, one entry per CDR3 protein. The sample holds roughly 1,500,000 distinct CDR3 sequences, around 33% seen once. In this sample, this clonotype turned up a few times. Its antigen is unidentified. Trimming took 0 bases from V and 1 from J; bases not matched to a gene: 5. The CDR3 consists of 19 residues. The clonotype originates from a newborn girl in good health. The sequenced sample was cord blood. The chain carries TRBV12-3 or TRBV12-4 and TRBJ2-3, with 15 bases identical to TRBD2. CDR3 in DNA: TGTGCCAGCAGTTTAGCGCTGGGACTAGCGGGGGGAGGCACAGATACGCAGTATTTT. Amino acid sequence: CASSLALGLAGGGTDTQYF.